Ten or more counts support the clone carrying this T cell receptor (beta chain). Its specificity is unknown. This sample is part of a study of T-cell reconstitution after alpha-beta-depleted transplantation in children. Findings and limits, study-wide: Reportedly, roughly two months post-transplant, alpha-beta T cells arose from several hundred expanded graft clones. T-cell counts and diversity at one year following transplant were attributed mainly to newly produced T cells. High day-60 TCRbeta diversity in some patients came from surviving recipient T cells and thymic progenitors.

Germline-derived CDR1 and CDR2 are SQVTM and ANQGSEA. Trimming took 6 bases from V and 10 from J; bases not matched to a gene: 6. CDR3 size: 12 residues. As it was prepared, the TCRbeta library received unique molecular identifiers. TCRdb used MiXCR to reprocess the PCR reads, holding one entry per CDR3 protein. The sample shows about 300,000 distinct CDR3 sequences, less than 9.5% of them seen only once. Sequencing was performed on peripheral blood, taken 360 days after TCRalphabeta/CD19-depleted stem cell transplant. This receptor was obtained from a female patient aged 2-9 years who had a stem cell transplant for Fanconi anemia, so the T cells may come from the graft donor. The chain uses TRBV29-1 and TRBJ1-4, with TRBD1 matching over 9 bases. The CDR3 bases are TGCAGCGTGGATACAGGGGGCGCAAAACTGTTTTTT. This gives the protein CSVDTGGAKLFF.